The source of this TCR beta chain is a study of response to subunit inactivated influenza vaccine. Study-wide results and limits: After each seasonal influenza vaccination, few new T cells are recruited, the authors suggested.

Using its own MiXCR run on the RT-PCR reads, TCRdb lists one record per CDR3 protein. The table shows fewer than 550,000 distinct CDR3 sequences, with about 25% occurring only once. On this clonotype: Its target is unknown.

Germline CDR1 is MNHEY and CDR2 is SVGAGI. Trimming cost V 2 bases and J 3 bases, with 5 bases left between them. This CDR3 comprises 13 residues. The genes are TRBV6-5 and TRBJ1-5, with D uncertain. The TCR was taken from a man aged 50-60 years who received an inactivated influenza vaccine. Here the sequenced sample was CD4+ T cells sorted from PBMCs, taken roughly 5 days after vaccination. CDR3 nucleotides: TGTGCCAGCAGTTACAGACACAATCAGCCCCAGCATTTT. The encoded protein is CASSYRHNQPQHF.